This record concerns one T cell receptor (beta chain) sequence. This entry belongs to a study of cytomegalovirus exposure and HLA in healthy donors. The PCR was carried out with 60 Vbeta primers and 13 Jbeta primers. Repertoires were generated with immunoSEQ multiplex PCR, while TCRdb's copy carries only in-frame clones and drops some. The table has 120,000 or so clones, over 75% seen once. The V segment lost 8 bases and the J segment 5 bases; nucleotides outside the gene matches: 7. CDR3 length equals 15 residues. In germline, CDR1 is MNHEY, CDR2 SMNVEV (reference sequence). The J gene is TRBJ2-5, the V gene TRBV27, with 14 bases identical to TRBD2. The receptor was isolated from a man in his thirties or forties in good health and CMV-seronegative. Material for sequencing was PBMCs. CDR3 sequence (DNA): TGTGCCAGCCGGAGACTAGCGGGGGGGCTTGAGACCCAGTACTTC. This encodes CASRRLAGGLETQYF.